This T cell receptor beta chain was observed in a study of blood T cell repertoires in COVID-19. Grouping used clinical history reported by participants in a survey and questionnaire. The data were produced by immunoSEQ multiplex PCR, yet TCRdb's version contains in-frame clones alone and is incomplete. The sample has roughly 420,000 clones; around 87% are singletons. Germline-derived CDR1 and CDR2 are MGHDK and SYGVNS. V lost 5 bases, J lost 5 bases, and 5 bases stayed unmatched. The CDR3 extends over 13 amino acids. The V call is TRBV25-1, the J call TRBJ1-1; 7 bases map to TRBD1. Material: PBMCs or T cells enriched from blood (not recorded which). The clonotype comes from a woman in her thirties with acute COVID-19. DNA for the CDR3: TGTGCCAGCAGTAAGGGGGCAGGTACTGAAGCTTTCTTT. Protein: CASSKGAGTEAFF.